This T cell receptor beta chain is drawn from a study of blood T cell repertoires in COVID-19. Study information: Both acute and convalescent COVID-19 samples were obtained from the United States, Italy and Spain.

Germline V CDR1 and CDR2: MNHEY, SVGAGI. The CDR3 has 15 residues. The V end lost 0 bases, the J end lost 2 bases, and 11 bases lay between the germline ends. TCRdb keeps only in-frame clones here, not all; method: immunoSEQ multiplex PCR. The sample includes fewer than 250,000 clones, approximately 82% of them seen just once. The sequenced sample was peripheral blood. The sequence derives from a woman aged 45 to 65 with acute or convalescent COVID-19. J is TRBJ2-7 and V is TRBV6-5, with D possibly matching TRBD2 (5 bases). Written as DNA, the CDR3 is TGTGCCAGCAGTTACTCGGTTCGGGGTACCTACGAGCAGTACTTC. It translates to CASSYSVRGTYEQYF.